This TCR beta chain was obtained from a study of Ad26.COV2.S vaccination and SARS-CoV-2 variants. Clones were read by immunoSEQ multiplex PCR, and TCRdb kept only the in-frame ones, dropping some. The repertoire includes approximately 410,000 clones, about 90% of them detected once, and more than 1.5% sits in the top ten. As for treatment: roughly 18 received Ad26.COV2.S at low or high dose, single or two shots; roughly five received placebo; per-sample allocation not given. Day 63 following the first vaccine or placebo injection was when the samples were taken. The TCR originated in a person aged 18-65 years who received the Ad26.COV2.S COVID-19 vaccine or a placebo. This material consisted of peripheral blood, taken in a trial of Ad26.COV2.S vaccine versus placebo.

The CDR3 nucleotides are TGTGCCAGCAGTCCCGACGGACTGAACACTGAAGCTTTCTTT. This encodes CASSPDGLNTEAFF. The chain carries TRBV7-9 and TRBJ1-1; D is undetermined. The CDR3 has 14 amino acids. Germline V lookup: CDR1 SEHNR, CDR2 FQNEAQ (reference sequence). V lost 6 bases, J lost 0 bases, and 11 bases lay in between.